This T cell receptor (beta chain) stems from a study of cytomegalovirus exposure and HLA in healthy donors. Whole-study context: The approximately 130 validation repertoires and the approximately 690 first-cohort repertoires shared a platform, a later analysis reported.

As concerns this clone: The antigen remains unidentified.

Findings of the study overall: In vitro work confirmed that a few CMV-associated chains recognize CMV antigens. Subsequent analysis showed first-cohort TCR clusters tending to co-occur in around 130 validation repertoires. The dataset shows that most TCR sequences were rare, while some public TCRs occurred in many donors.

Sequencing was performed with immunoSEQ multiplex PCR; in TCRdb, only in-frame clones are kept and a portion is missing. In the table there are roughly 100,000 clones, approximately 90% of which are singletons. V shed 0 bases, J shed 2 bases, and the junction held 11 bases outside the gene matches. The CDR3 covers 19 residues. From germline, CDR1 is SGHNT and CDR2 YYREEE (reference sequence). This sequence was found in a woman under 30 in good health and CMV-seropositive. The sequencing input was PBMCs. This chain connects TRBV5-4 to TRBJ2-3, with 11 bases identical to TRBD2. For the CDR3, the DNA is TGTGCCAGCAGCTTGGCCCGTCTAGCGGGGGGAGACCTCACAGATACGCAGTATTTT. It is translated as CASSLARLAGGDLTDTQYF.